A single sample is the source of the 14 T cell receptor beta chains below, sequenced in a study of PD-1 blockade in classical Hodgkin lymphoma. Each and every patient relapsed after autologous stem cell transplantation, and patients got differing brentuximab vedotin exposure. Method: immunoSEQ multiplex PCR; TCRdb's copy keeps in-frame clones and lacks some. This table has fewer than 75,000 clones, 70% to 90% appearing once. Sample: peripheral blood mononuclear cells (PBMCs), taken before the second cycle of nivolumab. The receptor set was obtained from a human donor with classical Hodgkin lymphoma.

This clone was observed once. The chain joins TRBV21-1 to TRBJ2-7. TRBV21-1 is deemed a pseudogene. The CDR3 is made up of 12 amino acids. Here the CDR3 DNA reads TGTGCCGGAAGGGCGCAGTTCAACGAGCAGTACTTC. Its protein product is CAGRAQFNEQYF.

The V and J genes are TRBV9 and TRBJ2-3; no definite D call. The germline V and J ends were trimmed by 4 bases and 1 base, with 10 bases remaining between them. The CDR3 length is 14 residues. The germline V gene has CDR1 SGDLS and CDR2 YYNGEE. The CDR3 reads CASSPPVGTDTQYF. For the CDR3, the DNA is TGTGCCAGCAGCCCCCCGGTCGGCACAGATACGCAGTATTTT.

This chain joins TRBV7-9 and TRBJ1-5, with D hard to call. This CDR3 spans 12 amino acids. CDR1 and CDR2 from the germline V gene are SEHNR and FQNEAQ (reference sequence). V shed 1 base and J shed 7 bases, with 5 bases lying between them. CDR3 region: CASSLEGQPQHF. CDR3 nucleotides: TGTGCCAGCAGCTTAGAGGGACAGCCCCAGCATTTT.

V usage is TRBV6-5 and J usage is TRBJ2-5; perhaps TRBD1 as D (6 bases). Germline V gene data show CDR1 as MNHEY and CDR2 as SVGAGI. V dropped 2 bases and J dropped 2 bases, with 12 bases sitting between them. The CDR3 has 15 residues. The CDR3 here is CASSYAGTIQETQYF. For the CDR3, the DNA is TGTGCCAGCAGTTACGCCGGGACAATACAAGAGACCCAGTACTTC.

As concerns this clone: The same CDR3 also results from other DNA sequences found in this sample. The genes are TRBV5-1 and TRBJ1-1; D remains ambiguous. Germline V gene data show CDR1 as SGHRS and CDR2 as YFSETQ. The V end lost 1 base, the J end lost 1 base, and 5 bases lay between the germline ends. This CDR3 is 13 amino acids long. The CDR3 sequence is CASSLQENTEAFF. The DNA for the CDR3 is TGCGCCAGCAGCTTGCAGGAGAACACTGAAGCTTTCTTT. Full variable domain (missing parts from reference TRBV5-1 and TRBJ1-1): KAGVTQTPRYLIKTRGQQVTLSCSPISGHRSVSWYQQTPGQGLQFLFEYFSETQRNKGNFPGRFSGRQFSNSRSEMNVSTLELGDSALYLCASSLQENTEAFFGQGTRLTVV.

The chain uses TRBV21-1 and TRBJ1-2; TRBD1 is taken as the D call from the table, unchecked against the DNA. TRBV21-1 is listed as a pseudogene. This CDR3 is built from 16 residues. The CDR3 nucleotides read TGTGCCAGCTACCAAACGGGACAGAAGAGGGGCAATGGCTACACCTTC. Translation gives CASYQTGQKRGNGYTF.

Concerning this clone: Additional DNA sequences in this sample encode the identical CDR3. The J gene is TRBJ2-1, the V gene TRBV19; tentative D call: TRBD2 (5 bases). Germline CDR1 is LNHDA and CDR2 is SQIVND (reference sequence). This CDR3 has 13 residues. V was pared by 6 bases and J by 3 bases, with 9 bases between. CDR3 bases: TGTGCCAGTAGCCCACGGGGCTACAATGAGCAGTTCTTC. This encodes CASSPRGYNEQFF.

The CDR3 DNA sequence: TGTGCCAGCAGTCCCAAGTGGGACAGGCCAGGGGGCTACACCTTC. Amino acids: CASSPKWDRPGGYTF. This chain connects TRBV7-8 to TRBJ1-2; 8 bases align to TRBD1. In germline, CDR1 is SGHVS, CDR2 FQNEAQ. This CDR3 has 15 amino acids. After removal of 6 bases from V and 8 bases from J, the junction contained 14 bases not matched to a gene.

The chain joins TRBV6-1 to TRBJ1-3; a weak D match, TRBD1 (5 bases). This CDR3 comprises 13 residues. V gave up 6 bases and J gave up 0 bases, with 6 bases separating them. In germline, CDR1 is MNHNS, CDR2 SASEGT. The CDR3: CASRGTSGNTIYF. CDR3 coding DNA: TGTGCCAGCAGAGGGACCTCTGGAAACACCATATATTTT.

The CDR3 bases are TGCGCCAGCAGCTCGGCAAGCCCCGGCTTAGATGGCTACACCTTC. This sequence encodes CASSSASPGLDGYTF. This chain joins TRBV5-1 and TRBJ1-2; D unclear. CDR1 and CDR2 from the germline V gene are SGHRS and YFSETQ. The CDR3 sequence is 15 residues long. V was trimmed by 3 bases and J by 6 bases, leaving 18 bases between them. Full variable domain (outside the CDR3, taken from reference TRBV5-1 and TRBJ1-2): KAGVTQTPRYLIKTRGQQVTLSCSPISGHRSVSWYQQTPGQGLQFLFEYFSETQRNKGNFPGRFSGRQFSNSRSEMNVSTLELGDSALYLCASSSASPGLDGYTFGSGTRLTVV.

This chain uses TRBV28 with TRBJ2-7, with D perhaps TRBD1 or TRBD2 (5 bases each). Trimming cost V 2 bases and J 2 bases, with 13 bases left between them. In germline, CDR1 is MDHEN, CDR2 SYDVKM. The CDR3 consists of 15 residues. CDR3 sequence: CASSLPGTAAYEQYF. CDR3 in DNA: TGTGCCAGCAGTTTACCCGGGACCGCGGCCTACGAGCAGTACTTC.

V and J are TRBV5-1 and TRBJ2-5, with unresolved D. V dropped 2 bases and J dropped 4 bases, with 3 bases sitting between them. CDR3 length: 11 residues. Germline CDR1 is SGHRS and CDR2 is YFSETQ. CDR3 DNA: TGCGCCAGCAGCTTTGGAGAGACCCAGTACTTC. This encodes CASSFGETQYF.

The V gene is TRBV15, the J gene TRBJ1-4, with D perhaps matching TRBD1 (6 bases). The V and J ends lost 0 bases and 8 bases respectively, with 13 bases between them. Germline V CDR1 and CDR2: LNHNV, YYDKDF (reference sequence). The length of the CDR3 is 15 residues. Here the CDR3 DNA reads TGTGCCACCAGCAGAGATGAGGGGGTTTGGGAAAAACTGTTTTTT. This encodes CATSRDEGVWEKLFF. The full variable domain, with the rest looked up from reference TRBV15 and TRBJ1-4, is DAMVIQNPRYQVTQFGKPVTLSCSQTLNHNVMYWYQQKSSQAPKLLFHYYDKDFNNEADTPDNFQSRRPNTSFCFLDIRSPGLGDTAMYLCATSRDEGVWEKLFFGSGTQLSVL.

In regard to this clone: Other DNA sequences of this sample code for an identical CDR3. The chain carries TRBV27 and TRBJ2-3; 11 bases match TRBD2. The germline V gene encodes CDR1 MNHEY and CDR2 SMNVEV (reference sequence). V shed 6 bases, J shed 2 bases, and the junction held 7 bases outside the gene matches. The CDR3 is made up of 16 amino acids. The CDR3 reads CASSSGLAAYTDTQYF. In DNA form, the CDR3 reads TGTGCCAGCAGCTCGGGACTAGCGGCATACACAGATACGCAGTATTTT.